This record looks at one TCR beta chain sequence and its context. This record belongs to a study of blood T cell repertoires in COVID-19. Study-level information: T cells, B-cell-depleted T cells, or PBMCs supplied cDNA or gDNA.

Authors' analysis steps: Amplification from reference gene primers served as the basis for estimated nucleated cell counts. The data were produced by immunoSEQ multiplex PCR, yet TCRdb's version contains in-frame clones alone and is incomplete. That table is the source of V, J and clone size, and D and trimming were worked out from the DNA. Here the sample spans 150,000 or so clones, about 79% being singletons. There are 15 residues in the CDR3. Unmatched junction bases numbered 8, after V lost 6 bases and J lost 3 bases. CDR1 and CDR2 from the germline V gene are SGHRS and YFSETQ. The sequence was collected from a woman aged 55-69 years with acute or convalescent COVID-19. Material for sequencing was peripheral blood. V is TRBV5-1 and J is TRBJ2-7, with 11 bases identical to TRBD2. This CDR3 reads CASTPTSGANYEQYF. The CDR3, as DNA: TGCGCCAGCACCCCGACTAGCGGGGCGAACTACGAGCAGTACTTC. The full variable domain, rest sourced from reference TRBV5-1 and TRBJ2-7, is KAGVTQTPRYLIKTRGQQVTLSCSPISGHRSVSWYQQTPGQGLQFLFEYFSETQRNKGNFPGRFSGRQFSNSRSEMNVSTLELGDSALYLCASTPTSGANYEQYFGPGTRLTVT.